This entry lists 14 T cell receptor beta chains sequenced from one sample in a study of T-cell reconstitution after alpha-beta-depleted transplantation in children (dated by TCRdb to between 2015 and 2016). What this sample's treatment or condition label stands for: allogeneic hematopoietic cell transplantation with graft depleted of TCRalphabeta T cells and CD19 B cells. The library was prepared using PCR. Sequencing instrument: Illumina HiSeq 2500. TCR library preparation used molecular barcoding, with unique molecular identifiers applied to normalize quantification of the TCRbeta repertoire. The public reads were reanalyzed by TCRdb: fastp trimming at Q25, MiXCR alignment, in-frame beta chains only. CDR3 protein sequences are deduplicated, and each keeps its most common genes and DNA. The sample contains 600,000 to 800,000 distinct CDR3 sequences, less than 15% of them found a single time. 0.79% of the sample is held by the ten biggest clonotypes.

This specimen was PBMCs, taken before TCRalphabeta/CD19-depleted stem cell transplant. These TCRs come from a girl aged 2 to 9 with congenital amegakaryocytic thrombocytopenia, due to receive a stem cell transplant.

This clonotype showed up just once. The rearrangement joins TRBV18 to TRBJ1-1; D uncertain. CDR1 and CDR2 (germline): KGHSH, LQKENI. The CDR3 sequence is 14 residues long. V lost 5 bases to trimming and J lost 1 base, with 11 bases between them. CDR3 residues: CASSNSEGNTEAFF. DNA of the CDR3: TGTGCCAGCTCAAACAGTGAGGGGAACACTGAAGCTTTCTTT.

In its sample, this clonotype was seen a few times. V usage is TRBV3-1 and J usage is TRBJ2-7; D is unresolved. Germline V gene lookup returns CDR1 LGHDT and CDR2 YNNKEL (reference sequence). V was trimmed by 0 bases and J by 1 base, leaving 7 bases between them. The CDR3 runs to 14 residues. CDR3 in DNA: TGTGCCAGCAGCCAAGAGAGGTTTTCCTACGAGCAGTACTTC. Protein: CASSQERFSYEQYF.

This clonotype occurred many times. This chain's CDR3 is CASSLAQYNEQFF. The CDR3 nucleotides read TGCGCCAGCAGCTTGGCGCAGTACAATGAGCAGTTCTTC. The chain combines TRBV5-1 with TRBJ2-1; D ambiguous. The CDR3 has 13 residues. Trimming stripped 0 bases from V and 4 bases from J, with 5 bases between. Germline values: CDR1 SGHRS, CDR2 YFSETQ.

This clonotype was observed a handful of times. V usage is TRBV29-1 and J usage is TRBJ2-3; D not certain. Germline values: CDR1 SQVTM, CDR2 ANQGSEA. This CDR3 region has 13 residues. V was trimmed by 0 bases and J by 3 bases, leaving 7 bases between them. The CDR3 spells CSVEEVVTDTQYF. The CDR3 DNA follows: TGCAGCGTTGAAGAGGTTGTGACAGATACGCAGTATTTT.

In the case of this clonotype: This sequence may be a read error, since a much larger clone differs from it by one base. The V call is TRBV5-5, the J call TRBJ1-1; possibly TRBD1 for D (5 bases). Trimming pared 4 bases from V and 10 bases from J, leaving 23 bases between. Germline CDR1 reads SGHKS; CDR2 reads YYEKEE (reference sequence). The CDR3 runs 15 residues. CDR3 loop: CASSVSGGGETVAFF. CDR3 coding DNA: TGTGCCAGCAGCGTTAGCGGTGGCGGGGAGACAGTAGCTTTCTTT.

There are many counts of this clonotype. The V gene is TRBV29-1, the J gene TRBJ1-3; no clear D. Deletions cut 2 bases from V and 0 bases from J, with 8 bases between. CDR1 is SQVTM and CDR2 is ANQGSEA in the germline V gene. This CDR3 contains 14 residues. The CDR3 sequence: CSVESANSGNTIYF. The DNA of the CDR3 is TGCAGCGTTGAAAGCGCCAACTCTGGAAACACCATATATTTT.

A few counts support this clonotype. The V and J genes are TRBV9 and TRBJ2-7; D gene unclear. V shed 0 bases and J shed 2 bases, with 9 bases lying between them. The CDR3 covers 14 residues. Germline loops: CDR1 SGDLS, CDR2 YYNGEE. This CDR3 reads CASSVDWGPYEQYF. CDR3 in DNA: TGTGCCAGCAGCGTAGATTGGGGTCCCTACGAGCAGTACTTC.

This clonotype was detected only once. The chain uses TRBV19 and TRBJ1-2, with D unresolved. Between the trimmed V and J ends, which lost 10 bases and 8 bases, there was a span of 17 bases. Germline-derived CDR1 and CDR2 are LNHDA and SQIVND (reference sequence). The CDR3 runs 12 residues. The CDR3 sequence is CATDDGGYGYTF. CDR3 nucleotide sequence: TGTGCCACCGACGATGGAGGCTACGGCTACACCTTC.

There are many counts of this clonotype. The gene calls are TRBV5-1 and TRBJ2-7; 9 nucleotides align to TRBD2. Germline trimming cut 0 bases from V and 5 bases from J; bases unmatched to any gene: 6. The germline V gene encodes CDR1 SGHRS and CDR2 YFSETQ. CDR3 length: 15 amino acids. CDR3 amino acids: CASSLETSGWDEQYF. The CDR3 DNA reads TGCGCCAGCAGCTTGGAAACTAGCGGGTGGGACGAGCAGTACTTC.

This clonotype was seen only a few times. CDR3 bases: TGTGCCAGCAGTTACTCCAGGGCGAATCCCTTAGAGCAGTACTTC. It encodes CASSYSRANPLEQYF. The chain combines TRBV6-5 with TRBJ2-7; perhaps TRBD1 as D (5 bases). Trimming stripped 0 bases from V and 7 bases from J, with 16 bases between. The CDR3 has 15 amino acids. Germline V lookup: CDR1 MNHEY, CDR2 SVGAGI.

Ten or more counts support this clonotype. This sequence joins TRBV28 and TRBJ2-7; 8 bases align to TRBD2. This CDR3 contains 16 residues. Germline lookup yields CDR1 MDHEN and CDR2 SYDVKM. The trim removed 5 bases at V and 7 bases at J, leaving 16 bases unmatched. Here the CDR3 reads CASSLKAGVKRKEQYF. The CDR3 bases are TGTGCCAGCAGTCTGAAAGCGGGAGTGAAAAGGAAGGAGCAGTACTTC.

The chain links TRBV15 to TRBJ2-1; 8 bases fit TRBD2. J was trimmed by 8 bases and V by 5 bases; bases with no gene match: 17. Germline CDR1 reads LNHNV; CDR2 reads YYDKDF (reference sequence). CDR3 size: 17 residues. CDR3 nucleotides: TGTGCCACCAGCTCCTTGCGGATAGCGGGAAGGGGACATGAGCAGTTCTTC. Translating gives CATSSLRIAGRGHEQFF.

The sample holds a few counts of this clonotype. This chain connects TRBV6-2 or TRBV6-3 to TRBJ1-5; D remains ambiguous. V gave up 2 bases and J gave up 3 bases, with 11 bases separating them. Germline CDR1 reads MNHEY; CDR2 reads SVGEGT. CDR3 length: 15 amino acids. CDR3 sequence reads: CASSYPLRNNQPQHF. Here the CDR3 DNA reads TGTGCCAGCAGTTACCCCCTAAGGAACAATCAGCCCCAGCATTTT.

This clonotype was picked up many times. J is TRBJ2-3 and V is TRBV5-1; D may be TRBD1 (5 bases). Germline-derived CDR1 and CDR2 are SGHRS and YFSETQ. CDR3 length: 15 amino acids. V lost 2 bases, J lost 2 bases, and 12 bases lay in between. The CDR3 DNA reads TGCGCCAGCAGCTTTCAGGGTGTTGCCACAGATACGCAGTATTTT. It translates to CASSFQGVATDTQYF.